The 30 T cell receptor beta chains given below trace back to one sample, sequenced in a study of blood T cell repertoires in COVID-19. TCRdb's table, derived via immunoSEQ multiplex PCR, lists solely in-frame clones and lacks some. The sample holds 650,000 to 800,000 clones; 70% to 90% are singletons and the top ten take 0.2% to 0.3%. Sequenced sample: peripheral blood. The receptors come from a young woman with acute or convalescent COVID-19.

V gene TRBV19 combines with J gene TRBJ2-5; tentatively, D is TRBD1 (6 bases). CDR3 length: 16 residues. Germline V gives CDR1 LNHDA, CDR2 SQIVND (reference sequence). Trimming shortened V by 5 bases and J by 5 bases, and 21 bases separated the two germline ends. Here the CDR3 DNA reads TGTGCCAGTAGTCCCCTTAGGACAGCCCCCGGGGAGACCCAGTACTTC. Protein: CASSPLRTAPGETQYF.

The V call is TRBV19, the J call TRBJ1-3; D perhaps matches TRBD1 (5 bases). The V gene's germline CDR1 is LNHDA and CDR2 SQIVND (reference sequence). CDR3 length: 15 amino acids. V gave up 7 bases and J gave up 4 bases, with 17 bases separating them. The chain's CDR3 is CASTTPGLLGNTIYF. The DNA for the CDR3 is TGTGCCAGTACCACACCAGGGCTCCTGGGAAACACCATATATTTT.

The V gene is TRBV5-8, the J gene TRBJ2-3; TRBD1 matches 10 bases. Looked up from germline, CDR1 is SGHTS and CDR2 is YDEGEE. CDR3 size: 17 residues. The trim removed 5 bases at V and 5 bases at J, leaving 14 bases unmatched. CDR3 residues: CASSLMRDRGLLDTQYF. For the CDR3, the DNA is TGTGCCAGCAGTTTAATGCGGGACAGGGGATTGTTAGATACGCAGTATTTT. The full variable domain, its missing parts supplied by reference TRBV5-8 and TRBJ2-3, is EAGVTQSPTHLIKTRGQQATLRCSPISGHTSVYWYQQALGLGLQFLLWYDEGEERNRGNFPPRFSGRQFPNYSSELNVNALELEDSALYLCASSLMRDRGLLDTQYFGPGTRLTVL.

The CDR3: CSVETQTGYEQYF. The CDR3 DNA follows: TGCAGCGTTGAAACCCAGACAGGCTACGAGCAGTACTTC. This chain joins TRBV29-1 and TRBJ2-7; weak D call: TRBD1 (6 bases). The V and J ends lost 2 bases and 3 bases respectively, with 11 bases between them. Germline CDR1 reads SQVTM; CDR2 reads ANQGSEA. The CDR3 extends over 13 amino acids.

V gene TRBV7-2 combines with J gene TRBJ2-2; 9 bases align to TRBD1. This CDR3 has 15 residues. Trimming removed 4 bases from V and 6 bases from J; junction bases left unmatched: 6. CDR1 and CDR2 from the germline V gene are SGHTA and FQGNSA. CDR3 protein: CASSSRTGVAGELFF. CDR3 bases: TGTGCCAGCAGCTCGCGGACAGGGGTGGCCGGGGAGCTGTTTTTT.

V usage is TRBV4-1 and J usage is TRBJ2-2; D gene uncertain. Germline lookup yields CDR1 MGHRA and CDR2 YSYEKL. V was cut by 0 bases and J by 2 bases, with 16 bases left in between. The CDR3 loop spans 18 amino acids. The CDR3 DNA reads as TGCGCCAGCAGCCAAGAGGGTCGGGTCGCTCTAAACACCGGGGAGCTGTTTTTT. Protein: CASSQEGRVALNTGELFF.

V usage is TRBV27 and J usage is TRBJ1-5; 7 nucleotides agree with TRBD1. The junction had 6 bases not matched to a gene; V was cut back by 0 bases and J by 4 bases. The CDR3 is 16 residues long. Per the germline V gene, CDR1 is MNHEY and CDR2 is SMNVEV (reference sequence). The CDR3: CASSLSGRGPNQPQHF. The CDR3 DNA reads as TGTGCCAGCAGTTTATCGGGAAGGGGGCCTAATCAGCCCCAGCATTTT.

The J gene is TRBJ1-1, the V gene TRBV11-3; D not certain. Trimming shortened V by 3 bases and J by 5 bases, and 10 bases separated the two germline ends. CDR1 and CDR2 (germline): SGHNT, YENEEA. The CDR3 loop spans 13 amino acids. CDR3 sequence: CASSFQEETEAFF. In DNA, the CDR3 is TGTGCCAGCAGCTTTCAGGAGGAGACTGAAGCTTTCTTT.

J is TRBJ2-3 and V is TRBV6-5; the match to TRBD2 covers 12 bases. Looked up from germline, CDR1 is MNHEY and CDR2 is SVGAGI. J lost 4 bases, V lost 5 bases, and 1 base had no gene match. The CDR3 totals 14 residues. The CDR3 DNA follows: TGTGCCAGCAGTAGGACTAGCGGGGCAGATACGCAGTATTTT. Its translation: CASSRTSGADTQYF.

The chain recombines TRBV9 with TRBJ2-1; D gene unclear. The V end was cut by 0 bases, the J end by 5 bases, with 12 bases between. Germline V CDR1 and CDR2: SGDLS, YYNGEE. This CDR3 spans 15 amino acids. The CDR3 reads CASSVEPPSHNEQFF. As DNA, the CDR3 is TGTGCCAGCAGCGTAGAGCCTCCTTCCCACAATGAGCAGTTCTTC.

The chain uses TRBV13 and TRBJ1-1; a possible D gene is TRBD1 (5 bases). The V gene's germline CDR1 is PRHDT and CDR2 FYEKMQ (reference sequence). This CDR3 region has 18 residues. V dropped 5 bases and J dropped 4 bases, with 26 bases sitting between them. CDR3 sequence (DNA): TGTGCCAGCAGCCAATTGGGCGGGGCCCGGCAGAGAATCACTGAAGCTTTCTTT. Protein product: CASSQLGGARQRITEAFF.

The V and J genes are TRBV27 and TRBJ2-1; D unresolved. The germline V gene has CDR1 MNHEY and CDR2 SMNVEV (reference sequence). The CDR3 loop spans 16 amino acids. Trimming left V 0 bases short and J 0 bases short, with 9 bases between. CDR3 coding DNA: TGTGCCAGCAGTTTATCAGGTTACAGCTCCTACAATGAGCAGTTCTTC. Amino acid sequence: CASSLSGYSSYNEQFF.

Notes on this clone: The sample carries other DNA sequences with the same CDR3. J is TRBJ2-7 and V is TRBV5-4; 11 bases align to TRBD1. CDR1 is SGHNT, CDR2 YYREEE, per germline (reference sequence). The CDR3 contains 13 residues. V dropped 3 bases and J dropped 5; count of bases not matched to a gene: 1. The CDR3 region is CASSWDRGDEQYF. DNA of the CDR3: TGTGCCAGCAGCTGGGACAGGGGGGACGAGCAGTACTTC.

This rearrangement joins TRBV13 to TRBJ1-6; 9 bases match TRBD1. The trim removed 5 bases at V and 10 bases at J, leaving 9 bases unmatched. In germline, CDR1 is PRHDT, CDR2 FYEKMQ (reference sequence). The CDR3 runs 15 residues. The CDR3 nucleotides read TGTGCCAGCAGCGGAGGGGACAGGGTAAGATCACCCCTCCACTTT. Its translation: CASSGGDRVRSPLHF.

In nucleotides, the CDR3 is TGTGCCAGCAGCTTAGACTGGCTGACCTACGAGCAGTACTTC. It codes for CASSLDWLTYEQYF. The chain carries TRBV11-2 and TRBJ2-7, with D uncertain. The CDR3 is made up of 14 amino acids. Germline CDR1 and CDR2: SGHAT and FQNNGV. Trimming left V 0 bases short and J 2 bases short, with 8 bases between.

The chain couples TRBV4-3 to TRBJ1-2, with D possibly being TRBD1 (6 bases). The CDR3 extends over 15 amino acids. V was cut by 3 bases and J by 0 bases, with 11 bases left in between. Germline loops: CDR1 LGHNA, CDR2 YSLEER. The CDR3 loop is CASSHNTGTNYGYTF. The DNA of the CDR3 is TGCGCCAGCAGCCACAACACAGGGACTAACTATGGCTACACCTTC.

This chain uses TRBV29-1 with TRBJ1-1; perhaps TRBD1 as D (5 bases). The CDR3 has 14 amino acids. V was shortened by 6 bases and J by 0 bases, with 14 bases between the two germline ends. Germline CDR1 is SQVTM and CDR2 is ANQGSEA. The CDR3 nucleotides read TGCAGCGTCCTACGGGACTTCCTGAACACTGAAGCTTTCTTT. Translation gives CSVLRDFLNTEAFF.

In its sample, this clone was seen once. The rearrangement joins TRBV5-1 to TRBJ1-3; D uncertain. Trimming took off 3 bases at V and 4 bases at J, with 2 bases between the two ends. CDR3 length equals 11 residues. Germline values: CDR1 SGHRS, CDR2 YFSETQ. The CDR3: CASSSGNTIYF. CDR3 in DNA: TGCGCCAGCAGCTCGGGAAACACCATATATTTT.

The chain uses TRBV25-1 and TRBJ2-2; the D is unclear. From germline, CDR1 is MGHDK and CDR2 SYGVNS. The CDR3 is made up of 13 amino acids. Trimming pared 10 bases from V and 7 bases from J, leaving 16 bases between. The CDR3 sequence is CATRHGEVGELFF. The CDR3 nucleotides read TGTGCCACCAGACACGGAGAAGTCGGGGAGCTGTTTTTT.

The rearrangement links TRBV7-2 to TRBJ2-3, with D possibly TRBD1 on 6 matching bases. Germline V CDR1 and CDR2: SGHTA, FQGNSA. The CDR3 loop spans 13 amino acids. Trimming stripped 5 bases from V and 4 bases from J, with 10 bases between. The CDR3 sequence is CASSPTGSDTQYF. CDR3 in DNA: TGTGCCAGCAGCCCAACAGGGTCAGATACGCAGTATTTT. The full variable domain, rest sourced from reference TRBV7-2 and TRBJ2-3, is GAGVSQSPSNKVTEKGKDVELRCDPISGHTALYWYRQSLGQGLEFLIYFQGNSAPDKSGLPSDRFSAERTGGSVSTLTIQRTQQEDSAVYLCASSPTGSDTQYFGPGTRLTVL.

This chain uses TRBV3-1 (or the pseudogene TRBV3-2) with TRBJ1-3; possibly TRBD1 for D (6 bases). The CDR3 contains 16 residues. Germline V CDR1 and CDR2: LGHDT, YNNKEL (reference sequence). Trimming removed 6 bases at V and 0 bases at J, with 15 bases between. CDR3 DNA: TGTGCCAGCAGTTGGACAGTTAGTAACTCTGGAAACACCATATATTTT. As protein: CASSWTVSNSGNTIYF.

The chain uses TRBV19 and TRBJ1-2, with 8 bases aligning to TRBD1. The V gene end was trimmed by 4 bases and the J gene end by 4 bases; junction bases not matched to a gene: 5. The CDR3 sequence is 14 residues long. The germline V gene has CDR1 LNHDA and CDR2 SQIVND (reference sequence). In DNA form, the CDR3 reads TGTGCCAGTAGTACCCGACAGGGGATCTATGGCTACACCTTC. This codes for CASSTRQGIYGYTF.

The J gene is TRBJ2-1, the V gene TRBV5-6; D may be TRBD2 (5 bases). This CDR3 contains 14 residues. V gave up 0 bases and J gave up 6 bases, with 10 bases separating them. Germline V gene sequence: CDR1 SGHDT, CDR2 YYEEEE. The CDR3 DNA sequence: TGTGCCAGCAGCTTGGGGGTAGGGAGCAATGAGCAGTTCTTC. Translated, it gives CASSLGVGSNEQFF.

The CDR3 loop is CASSIRGGTEAFF. The CDR3 DNA follows: TGTGCCAGCAGTATAAGGGGGGGAACTGAAGCTTTCTTT. J is TRBJ1-1 and V is TRBV2, with D perhaps TRBD1 (6 bases). The germline gives CDR1 SNHLY, CDR2 FYNNEI. The CDR3 sequence is 13 residues long. Trimming took off 5 bases at V and 5 bases at J, with 12 bases between the two ends.

The chain recombines TRBV6-5 with TRBJ2-7; 10 bases are a match to TRBD1. The CDR3 runs 15 residues. V dropped 5 bases and J dropped 6; count of bases not matched to a gene: 10. CDR1 is MNHEY, CDR2 SVGAGI, per germline. The CDR3 reads CASSPLRQGASEQYF. The CDR3 nucleotides read TGTGCCAGCAGTCCCCTTCGACAGGGGGCCTCCGAGCAGTACTTC.

This sequence joins TRBV5-6 and TRBJ2-2; D is undetermined. Germline V gives CDR1 SGHDT, CDR2 YYEEEE. V lost 1 base and J lost 1, with 8 bases in between. There are 15 residues in the CDR3. The CDR3 nucleotides are TGTGCCAGCAGCTTGAACAGAGTGAACACCGGGGAGCTGTTTTTT. Translated, it gives CASSLNRVNTGELFF.

CDR3 nucleotides: TGTGCCAGCAGCATCGGACAGTCTGCAGGCTACACCTTC. Protein sequence: CASSIGQSAGYTF. The rearrangement uses TRBV3-1 (or the pseudogene TRBV3-2) and TRBJ1-2, with a tentative D call TRBD1 (6 bases). This CDR3 contains 13 residues. Trimming shortened V by 5 bases and J by 8 bases, and 15 bases separated the two germline ends. CDR1 and CDR2 from the germline V gene are LGHDT and YNNKEL (reference sequence).

The chain has TRBV11-2 and TRBJ2-4; 16 bases fit TRBD2. CDR3 size: 18 residues. The germline CDR1 and CDR2 sequences are SGHAT and FQNNGV. The junction had 6 bases not matched to a gene; V was cut back by 6 bases and J by 1 base. As DNA, the CDR3 is TGTGCCAGCAGTCCGGGACTAGCGGGGGGGCGTGCCAAAAACATTCAGTACTTC. It is translated as CASSPGLAGGRAKNIQYF.

V is TRBV9 and J is TRBJ2-7; 9 bases align to TRBD1. CDR3 length: 15 residues. The germline V gene encodes CDR1 SGDLS and CDR2 YYNGEE. The junction had 6 bases not matched to a gene; V was cut back by 5 bases and J by 0 bases. CDR3 in DNA: TGTGCCAGCAGTCCGACAGGGGGAAGCTCCTACGAGCAGTACTTC. Translation: CASSPTGGSSYEQYF.

The chain recombines TRBV5-1 with TRBJ2-7; 8 bases fit TRBD2. This CDR3 is 14 amino acids long. The V gene end was trimmed by 2 bases and the J gene end by 1 base; junction bases not matched to a gene: 2. Germline-derived CDR1 and CDR2 are SGHRS and YFSETQ. CDR3 nucleotides: TGCGCCAGCAGCTTCTCGGGGGGGTCCTACGAGCAGTACTTC. It translates to CASSFSGGSYEQYF.